This TCR beta chain was recorded in a study of glioma-infiltrating T cells. Using RNA template, CDR3s of TCR alpha and beta were amplified with iRepertoire arm-PCR. One entry per CDR3 protein results from TCRdb running MiXCR on the multiplex PCR reads. The repertoire holds about 180,000 distinct CDR3 sequences, with roughly two fifths as singletons. The junction had 9 bases not matched to a gene; V was cut back by 6 bases and J by 3 bases. Germline assignment: CDR1 MDHEN and CDR2 SYDVKM. CDR3 length: 15 residues. On this clonotype itself: Its antigen is still unknown.

Whole-study results and caveats: Gliomas, especially low-grade, showed above-expected tissue-blood divergence; non-neoplastic patients showed below.

The rearrangement uses TRBV28 and TRBJ2-7; 9 nucleotides agree with TRBD2. Material for sequencing was glioma tissue, nonneoplastic brain tissue, or PBMCs (not recorded which). This TCR came from a human donor with low-grade glioma or glioblastoma, undergoing nonglioma brain surgery, or in good health (not recorded which). CDR3 bases: TGTGCCAGCAGCGAAGGATTAGCGGGAGACTACGAGCAGTACTTC. Its translation: CASSEGLAGDYEQYF.